This T cell receptor (beta chain) was profiled in a study of blood T cell repertoires in COVID-19. Authors' data handling: The authors estimated nucleated cell counts from reference gene primer amplification. Profiling relied on immunoSEQ multiplex PCR, and the TCRdb table lists in-frame clones only, not all of them. That table gives V, J and clone size, and the DNA gave D and trimming. The sample consists of 250,000 or so clones, under 95% of them appearing once. With 0 bases removed from V and 5 bases from J, the gap between germline ends came to 9 bases. The length of the CDR3 is 14 residues. Germline values: CDR1 SGHRS, CDR2 YFSETQ.

The rearrangement uses TRBV5-1 and TRBJ2-1; D remains unclear. The TCR comes from a man aged 35 to 55 who had been exposed to COVID-19. Sequenced material: PBMCs or T cells enriched from blood (not recorded which). DNA for the CDR3: TGCGCCAGCAGCTTGGAGCCGGCGGACAATGAGCAGTTCTTC. Translating it yields CASSLEPADNEQFF.